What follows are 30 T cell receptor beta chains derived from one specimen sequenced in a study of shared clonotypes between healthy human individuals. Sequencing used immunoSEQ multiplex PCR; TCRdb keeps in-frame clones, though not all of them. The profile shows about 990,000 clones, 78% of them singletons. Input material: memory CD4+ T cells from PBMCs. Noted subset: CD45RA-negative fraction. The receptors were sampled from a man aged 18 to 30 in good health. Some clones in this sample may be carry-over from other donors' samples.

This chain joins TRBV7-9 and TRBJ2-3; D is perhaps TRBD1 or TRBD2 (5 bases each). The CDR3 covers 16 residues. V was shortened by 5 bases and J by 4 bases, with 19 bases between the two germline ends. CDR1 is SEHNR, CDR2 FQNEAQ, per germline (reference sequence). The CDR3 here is CASSAGASGEADTQYF. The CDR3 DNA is TGTGCCAGCAGCGCTGGGGCGAGCGGAGAGGCAGATACGCAGTATTTT.

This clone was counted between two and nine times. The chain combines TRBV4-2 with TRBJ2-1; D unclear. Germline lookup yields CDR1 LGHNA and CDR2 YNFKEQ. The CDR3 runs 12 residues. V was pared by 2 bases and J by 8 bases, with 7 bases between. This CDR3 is CASSQMHDEQFF. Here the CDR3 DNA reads TGTGCCAGCAGCCAAATGCACGATGAGCAGTTCTTC.

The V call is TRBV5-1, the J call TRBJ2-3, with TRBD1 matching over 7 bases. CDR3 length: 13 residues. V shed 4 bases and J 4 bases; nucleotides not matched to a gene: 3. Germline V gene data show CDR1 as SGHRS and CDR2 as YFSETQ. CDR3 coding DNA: TGCGCCAGCAGCATAGGGACAGCAGATACGCAGTATTTT. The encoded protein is CASSIGTADTQYF. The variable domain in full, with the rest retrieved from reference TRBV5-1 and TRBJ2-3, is KAGVTQTPRYLIKTRGQQVTLSCSPISGHRSVSWYQQTPGQGLQFLFEYFSETQRNKGNFPGRFSGRQFSNSRSEMNVSTLELGDSALYLCASSIGTADTQYFGPGTRLTVL.

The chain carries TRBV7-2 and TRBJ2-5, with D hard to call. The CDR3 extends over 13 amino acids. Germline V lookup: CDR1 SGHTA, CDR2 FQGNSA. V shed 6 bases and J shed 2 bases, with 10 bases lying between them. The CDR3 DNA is TGTGCCAGCAGGTCCGGTTTTCAAGAGACCCAGTACTTC. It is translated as CASRSGFQETQYF.

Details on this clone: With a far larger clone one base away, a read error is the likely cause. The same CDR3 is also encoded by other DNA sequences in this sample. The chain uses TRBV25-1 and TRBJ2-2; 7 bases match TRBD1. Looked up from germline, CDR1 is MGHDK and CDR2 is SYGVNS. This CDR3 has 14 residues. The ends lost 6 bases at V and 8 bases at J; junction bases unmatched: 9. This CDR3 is CASSLLGGLGELFF. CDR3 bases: TGTGCCAGCAGCCTGTTAGGGGGCTTAGGGGAGCTGTTTTTT. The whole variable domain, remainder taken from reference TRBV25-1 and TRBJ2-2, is EADIYQTPRYLVIGTGKKITLECSQTMGHDKMYWYQQDPGMELHLIHYSYGVNSTEKGDLSSESTVSRIRTEHFPLTLESARPSHTSQYLCASSLLGGLGELFFGEGSRLTVL.

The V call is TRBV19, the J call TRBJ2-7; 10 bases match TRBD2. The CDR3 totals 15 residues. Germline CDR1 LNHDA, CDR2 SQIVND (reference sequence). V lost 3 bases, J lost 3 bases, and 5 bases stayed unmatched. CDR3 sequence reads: CASSIQAGGLYEQYF. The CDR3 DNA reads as TGTGCCAGTAGTATTCAAGCGGGAGGGCTCTACGAGCAGTACTTC.

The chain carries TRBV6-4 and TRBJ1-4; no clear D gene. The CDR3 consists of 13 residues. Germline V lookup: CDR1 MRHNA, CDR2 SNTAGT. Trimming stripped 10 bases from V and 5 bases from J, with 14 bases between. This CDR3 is CANKGGKNEKLFF. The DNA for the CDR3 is TGTGCCAACAAGGGAGGGAAAAATGAAAAACTGTTTTTT.

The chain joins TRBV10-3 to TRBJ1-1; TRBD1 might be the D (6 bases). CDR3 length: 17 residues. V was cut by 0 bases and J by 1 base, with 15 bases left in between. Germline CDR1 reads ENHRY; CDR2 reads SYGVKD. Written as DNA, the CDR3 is TGTGCCATCAGTGAGTCAAGGACAGCGCGGGGGAACACTGAAGCTTTCTTT. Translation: CAISESRTARGNTEAFF.

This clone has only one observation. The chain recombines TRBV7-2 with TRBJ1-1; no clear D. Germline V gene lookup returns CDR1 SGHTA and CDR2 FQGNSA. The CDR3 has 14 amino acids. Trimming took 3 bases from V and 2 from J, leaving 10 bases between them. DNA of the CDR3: TGTGCCAGCAGCTTTGGGTCAGCAAACACTGAAGCTTTCTTT. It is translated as CASSFGSANTEAFF.

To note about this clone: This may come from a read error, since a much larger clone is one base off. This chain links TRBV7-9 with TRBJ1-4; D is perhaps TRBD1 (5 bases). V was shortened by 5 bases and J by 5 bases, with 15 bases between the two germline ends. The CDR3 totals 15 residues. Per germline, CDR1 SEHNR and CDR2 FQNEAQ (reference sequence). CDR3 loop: CASSGRDGKNEKLFF. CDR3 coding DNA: TGTGCCAGCAGCGGACGGGACGGGAAGAATGAAAAACTGTTTTTT.

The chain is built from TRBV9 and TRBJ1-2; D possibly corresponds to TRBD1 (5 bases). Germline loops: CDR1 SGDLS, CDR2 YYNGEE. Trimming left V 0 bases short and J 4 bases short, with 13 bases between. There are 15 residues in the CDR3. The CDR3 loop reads CASSVGWGEGYGYTF. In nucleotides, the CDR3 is TGTGCCAGCAGCGTAGGTTGGGGCGAGGGCTATGGCTACACCTTC.

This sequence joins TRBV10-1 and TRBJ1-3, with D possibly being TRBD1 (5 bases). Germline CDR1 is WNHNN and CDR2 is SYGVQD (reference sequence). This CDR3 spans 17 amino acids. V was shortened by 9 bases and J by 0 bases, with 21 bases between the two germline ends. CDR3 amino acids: CARMDGRTGLSGNTIYF. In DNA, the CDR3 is TGCGCCAGGATGGACGGACGGACGGGACTCTCTGGAAACACCATATATTTT.

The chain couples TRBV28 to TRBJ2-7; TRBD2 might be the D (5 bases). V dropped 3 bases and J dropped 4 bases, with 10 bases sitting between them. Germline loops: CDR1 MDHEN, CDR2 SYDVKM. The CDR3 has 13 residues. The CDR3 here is CASSLGVKYEQYF. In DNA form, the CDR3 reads TGTGCCAGCAGTTTGGGAGTGAAGTACGAGCAGTACTTC.

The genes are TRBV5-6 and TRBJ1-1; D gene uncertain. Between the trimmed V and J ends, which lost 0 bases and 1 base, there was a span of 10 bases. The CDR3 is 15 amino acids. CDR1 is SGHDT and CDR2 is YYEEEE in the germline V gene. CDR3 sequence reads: CASSLGPMTNTEAFF. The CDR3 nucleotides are TGTGCCAGCAGCTTGGGACCGATGACGAACACTGAAGCTTTCTTT.

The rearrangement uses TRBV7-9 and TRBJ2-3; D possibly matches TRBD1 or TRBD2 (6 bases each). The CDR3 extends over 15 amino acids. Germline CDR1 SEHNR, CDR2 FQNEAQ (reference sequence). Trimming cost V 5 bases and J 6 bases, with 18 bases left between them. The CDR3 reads CASSPPGAQRDTQYF. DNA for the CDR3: TGTGCCAGCAGCCCCCCGGGGGCTCAACGGGATACGCAGTATTTT. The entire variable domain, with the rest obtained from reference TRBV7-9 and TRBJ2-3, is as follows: DTGVSQNPRHKITKRGQNVTFRCDPISEHNRLYWYRQTLGQGPEFLTYFQNEAQLEKSRLLSDRFSAERPKGSFSTLEIQRTEQGDSAMYLCASSPPGAQRDTQYFGPGTRLTVL.

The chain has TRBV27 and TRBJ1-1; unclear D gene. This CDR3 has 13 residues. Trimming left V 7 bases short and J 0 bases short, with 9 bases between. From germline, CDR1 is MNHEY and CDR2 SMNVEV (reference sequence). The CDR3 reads CASTDKMNTEAFF. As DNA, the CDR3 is TGTGCCAGCACCGATAAGATGAACACTGAAGCTTTCTTT.

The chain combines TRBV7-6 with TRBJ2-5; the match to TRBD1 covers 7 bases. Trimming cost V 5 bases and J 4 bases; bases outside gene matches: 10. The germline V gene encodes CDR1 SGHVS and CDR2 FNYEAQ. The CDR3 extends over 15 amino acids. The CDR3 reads CASSTRLGGGETQYF. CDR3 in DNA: TGTGCCAGCAGCACCCGATTAGGGGGCGGAGAGACCCAGTACTTC.

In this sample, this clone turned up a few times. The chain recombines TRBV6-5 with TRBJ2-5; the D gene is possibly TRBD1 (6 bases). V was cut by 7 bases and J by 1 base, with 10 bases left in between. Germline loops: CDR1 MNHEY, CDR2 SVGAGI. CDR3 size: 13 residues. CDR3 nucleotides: TGTGCCAGCAAAAACAGGGCCCAAGAGACCCAGTACTTC. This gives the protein CASKNRAQETQYF.

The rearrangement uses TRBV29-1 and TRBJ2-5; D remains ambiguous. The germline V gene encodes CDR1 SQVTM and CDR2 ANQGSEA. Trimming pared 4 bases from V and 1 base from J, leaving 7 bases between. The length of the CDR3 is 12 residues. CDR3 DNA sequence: TGCAGCGTTGTGTATCCCCAAGAGACCCAGTACTTC. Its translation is CSVVYPQETQYF.

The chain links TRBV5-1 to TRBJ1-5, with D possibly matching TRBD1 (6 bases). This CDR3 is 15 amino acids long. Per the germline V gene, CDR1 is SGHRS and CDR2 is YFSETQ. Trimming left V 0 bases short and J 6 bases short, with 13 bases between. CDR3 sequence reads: CASSLGAGESQPQHF. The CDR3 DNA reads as TGCGCCAGCAGCTTGGGGGCAGGGGAGAGTCAGCCCCAGCATTTT.

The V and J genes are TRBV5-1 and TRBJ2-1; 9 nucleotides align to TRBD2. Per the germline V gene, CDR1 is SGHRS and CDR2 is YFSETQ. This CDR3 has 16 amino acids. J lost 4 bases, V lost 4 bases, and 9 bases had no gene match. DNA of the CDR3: TGCGCCAGCAGCACCACGCGACTAGCGGTATACAATGAGCAGTTCTTC. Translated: CASSTTRLAVYNEQFF.

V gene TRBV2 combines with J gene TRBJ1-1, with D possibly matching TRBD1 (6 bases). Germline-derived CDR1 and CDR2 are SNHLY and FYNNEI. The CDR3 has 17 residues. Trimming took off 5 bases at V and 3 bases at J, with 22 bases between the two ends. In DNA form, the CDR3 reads TGTGCCAGCAGTAAGACAGGTGGGGCGCGACTGGACACTGAAGCTTTCTTT. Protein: CASSKTGGARLDTEAFF.

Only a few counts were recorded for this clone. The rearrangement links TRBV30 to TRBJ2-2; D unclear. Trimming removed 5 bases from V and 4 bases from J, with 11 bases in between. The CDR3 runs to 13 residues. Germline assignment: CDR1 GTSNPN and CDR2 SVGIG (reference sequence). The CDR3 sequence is CAWEARATGELFF. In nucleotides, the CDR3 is TGTGCCTGGGAGGCAAGGGCCACCGGGGAGCTGTTTTTT.

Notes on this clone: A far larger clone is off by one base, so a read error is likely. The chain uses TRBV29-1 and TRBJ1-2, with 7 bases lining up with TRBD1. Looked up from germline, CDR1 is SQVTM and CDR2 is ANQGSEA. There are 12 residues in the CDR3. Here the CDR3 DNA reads TGCAGCGCCTCCACAGGGGCGGATGGCTGCACCTTC. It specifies CSASTGADGCTF. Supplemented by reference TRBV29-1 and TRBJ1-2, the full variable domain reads SAVISQKPSRDICQRGTSLTIQCQVDSQVTMMFWYRQQPGQSLTLIATANQGSEATYESGFVIDKFPISRPNLTFSTLTVSNMSPEDSSIYLCSASTGADGCTFGSGTRLTVV.

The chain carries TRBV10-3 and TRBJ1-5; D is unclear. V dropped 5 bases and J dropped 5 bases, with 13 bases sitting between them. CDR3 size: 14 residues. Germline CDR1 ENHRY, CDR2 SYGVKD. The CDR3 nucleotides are TGTGCCATCAGTCAATCTAGGAGTGATCAGCCCCAGCATTTT. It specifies CAISQSRSDQPQHF.

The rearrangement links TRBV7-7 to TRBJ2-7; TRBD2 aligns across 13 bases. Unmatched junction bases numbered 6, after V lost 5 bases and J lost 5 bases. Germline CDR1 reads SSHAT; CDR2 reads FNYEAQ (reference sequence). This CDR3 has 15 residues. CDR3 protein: CASSAGTSGIHEQYF. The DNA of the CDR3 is TGTGCCAGCAGCGCCGGGACTAGCGGGATCCACGAGCAGTACTTC.

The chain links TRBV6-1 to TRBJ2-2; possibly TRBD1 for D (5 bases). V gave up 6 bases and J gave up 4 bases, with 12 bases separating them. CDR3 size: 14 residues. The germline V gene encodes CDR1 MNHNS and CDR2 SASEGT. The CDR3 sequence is CASRNRSSTGELFF. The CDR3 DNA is TGTGCCAGCAGAAACAGGTCCTCCACCGGGGAGCTGTTTTTT.

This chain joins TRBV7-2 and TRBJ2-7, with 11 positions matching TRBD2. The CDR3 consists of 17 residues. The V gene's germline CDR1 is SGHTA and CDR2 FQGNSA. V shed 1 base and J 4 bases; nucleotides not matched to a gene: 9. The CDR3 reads CASSLVPGTSGSYEQYF. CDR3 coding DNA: TGTGCCAGCAGCTTAGTTCCCGGAACTAGCGGGAGTTACGAGCAGTACTTC.

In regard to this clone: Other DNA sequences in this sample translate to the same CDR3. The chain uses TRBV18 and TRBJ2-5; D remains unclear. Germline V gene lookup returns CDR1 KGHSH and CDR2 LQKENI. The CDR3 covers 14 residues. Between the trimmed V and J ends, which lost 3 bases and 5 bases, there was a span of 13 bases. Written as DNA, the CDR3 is TGTGCCAGCTCACCTCCTACGGGCCGCGAGACCCAGTACTTC. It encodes CASSPPTGRETQYF.

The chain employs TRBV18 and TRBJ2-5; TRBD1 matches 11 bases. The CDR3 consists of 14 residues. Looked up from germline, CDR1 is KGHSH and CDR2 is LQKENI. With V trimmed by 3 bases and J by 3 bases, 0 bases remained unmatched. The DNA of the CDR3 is TGTGCCAGCTCACCGGGACAGGGGGAAGAGACCCAGTACTTC. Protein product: CASSPGQGEETQYF.